This T cell receptor (beta chain) was recovered during a study of blood T cell repertoires in COVID-19. The overall study: Samples representing acute and convalescent COVID-19 were sourced from the United States, Italy and Spain. PBMCs, B-cell-depleted T cells, or T cells were the source of the cDNA or gDNA that made up the material.

A few counts support this clone. Methods used by the authors: From reference gene primer amplification, estimates of nucleated cell counts were derived. The assay was immunoSEQ multiplex PCR, and TCRdb's table has in-frame clones only and misses some. The DNA gave D and trimming, while V, J and clone size come from that table. The data contain over 70,000 clones, more than 75% of them seen just once; the ten biggest clones take up around 27%. The CDR3 consists of 15 residues. After removal of 5 bases from V and 2 bases from J, the junction contained 9 bases not matched to a gene. Germline V gene sequence: CDR1 SGDLS, CDR2 YYNGEE.

The receptor comes from an elderly woman with active or convalescent COVID-19. The chain links TRBV9 to TRBJ1-1; 7 nucleotides agree with TRBD1. Material: peripheral blood. CDR3 sequence reads: CASRRRDSINTEAFF. CDR3 bases: TGTGCCAGCAGACGACGGGACAGCATAAACACTGAAGCTTTCTTT.